Listed below are T cell receptor beta chains from one sample, sequenced in a study of technical replicates of blood from several donors. Repertoires were generated with immunoSEQ multiplex PCR, while TCRdb's copy carries only in-frame clones and drops some. The sample lists just over 80,000 clones; less than 95% were seen once. Sequencing input: T cells isolated from PBMCs. The receptors were gathered from a human donor in good health. Each CDR3 is given with its conserved first and last residue. Fields, in order: J gene, D gene, V gene, clone size, CDR3 protein, CDR3 DNA. D genes are given only for firm matches. Size is stated for part of the rows, as once, few or many counts, or as a class when the clone is expanded.

J gene: TRBJ2-2; D gene: TRBD2; V gene: TRBV25-1; clone size: .; CDR3 protein: CASSECTSGYTGELFF; CDR3 DNA: TGTGCCAGCAGTGAATGTACTAGCGGATACACCGGGGAGCTGTTTTTT
J gene: TRBJ1-1; D gene: .; V gene: TRBV11-2; clone size: .; CDR3 protein: CASSLKRRRAFF; CDR3 DNA: TGTGCCAGCAGCCTCAAAAGGAGGAGGGCTTTCTTT
J gene: TRBJ2-3; D gene: TRBD2; V gene: TRBV5-1; clone size: once; CDR3 protein: CASSLAPGTSGSTDTQYF; CDR3 DNA: TGCGCCAGCAGCTTGGCCCCCGGGACTAGCGGTAGCACAGATACGCAGTATTTT
J gene: TRBJ2-3; D gene: .; V gene: TRBV6-1; clone size: .; CDR3 protein: CASSEWEGTDTQYF; CDR3 DNA: TGTGCCAGCAGTGAATGGGAGGGCACAGATACGCAGTATTTT
J gene: TRBJ1-4; D gene: .; V gene: TRBV6-6; clone size: .; CDR3 protein: CASSSFRTNEKLFF; CDR3 DNA: TGTGCCAGCAGTTCCTTCAGAACTAATGAAAAACTGTTTTTT
J gene: TRBJ2-4; D gene: .; V gene: TRBV19; clone size: .; CDR3 protein: CASRAPGWLLAKNIQYF; CDR3 DNA: TGTGCCAGTAGGGCCCCAGGTTGGCTACTAGCCAAAAACATTCAGTACTTC
J gene: TRBJ2-7; D gene: .; V gene: TRBV6-5; clone size: .; CDR3 protein: CASKGVGRGAYEQYF; CDR3 DNA: TGTGCCAGCAAGGGGGTGGGCAGGGGTGCTTACGAGCAGTACTTC
J gene: TRBJ2-5; D gene: .; V gene: TRBV10-3; clone size: .; CDR3 protein: CAISDPPEGETQYF; CDR3 DNA: TGTGCCATCAGTGACCCTCCGGAGGGAGAGACCCAGTACTTC
J gene: TRBJ2-7; D gene: .; V gene: TRBV7-4; clone size: .; CDR3 protein: CASSSNYEQYF; CDR3 DNA: TGTGCCAGCAGCTCTAACTACGAGCAGTACTTC
J gene: TRBJ2-5; D gene: .; V gene: TRBV5-8; clone size: .; CDR3 protein: CASSFLGRETQYF; CDR3 DNA: TGTGCCAGCAGCTTTCTGGGGCGGGAGACCCAGTACTTC
J gene: TRBJ1-1; D gene: .; V gene: TRBV4-1; clone size: .; CDR3 protein: CASSQDGNGATEAFF; CDR3 DNA: TGCGCCAGCAGCCAAGATGGGAATGGGGCGACTGAAGCTTTCTTT
J gene: TRBJ2-7; D gene: .; V gene: TRBV13; clone size: .; CDR3 protein: CASSGGGGPYEQYF; CDR3 DNA: TGTGCCAGCAGCGGGGGAGGTGGGCCCTACGAGCAGTACTTC
J gene: TRBJ2-1; D gene: TRBD2; V gene: TRBV2; clone size: .; CDR3 protein: CASSGGGLAYNEQFF; CDR3 DNA: TGTGCCAGCAGTGGCGGGGGGCTAGCCTACAATGAGCAGTTCTTC
J gene: TRBJ2-3; D gene: TRBD2; V gene: TRBV29-1; clone size: .; CDR3 protein: CSVEGREIGTDTQYF; CDR3 DNA: TGCAGCGTTGAAGGGCGGGAGATCGGCACAGATACGCAGTATTTT
J gene: TRBJ2-2; D gene: TRBD2; V gene: TRBV11-2; clone size: .; CDR3 protein: CASSLLAGDTGELFF; CDR3 DNA: TGTGCCAGCAGCTTACTAGCGGGGGACACCGGGGAGCTGTTTTTT
J gene: TRBJ1-5; D gene: TRBD1; V gene: TRBV23-1; clone size: .; CDR3 protein: CASTDSLGGMEPQHF; CDR3 DNA: TGCGCCAGCACCGACTCTTTAGGGGGCATGGAGCCCCAGCATTTT
J gene: TRBJ1-3; D gene: TRBD1; V gene: TRBV6-4; clone size: .; CDR3 protein: CASSDSGQVGDTIYF; CDR3 DNA: TGTGCCAGCAGTGACTCGGGACAGGTGGGGGACACCATATATTTT
J gene: TRBJ1-1; D gene: .; V gene: TRBV6-5; clone size: .; CDR3 protein: CASSYSTENTEAFF; CDR3 DNA: TGTGCCAGCAGTTACTCGACTGAGAACACTGAAGCTTTCTTT
J gene: TRBJ2-1; D gene: .; V gene: TRBV27; clone size: .; CDR3 protein: CASSLAGYNEQFF; CDR3 DNA: TGTGCCAGCAGTTTAGCGGGGTACAATGAGCAGTTCTTC
J gene: TRBJ2-7; D gene: TRBD1; V gene: TRBV4-3; clone size: .; CDR3 protein: CASSLQTGGVEGQYF; CDR3 DNA: TGCGCCAGCAGCCTCCAGACAGGGGGTGTAGAGGGGCAGTACTTC
J gene: TRBJ2-3; D gene: TRBD2; V gene: TRBV10-2; clone size: .; CDR3 protein: CASSELGLGTDTQYF; CDR3 DNA: TGCGCCAGCAGTGAGCTGGGACTAGGTACAGATACGCAGTATTTT
J gene: TRBJ2-7; D gene: .; V gene: TRBV6-6; clone size: .; CDR3 protein: CASGQVLRSYEQYF; CDR3 DNA: TGTGCCAGCGGCCAGGTTCTGAGATCCTACGAGCAGTACTTC
J gene: TRBJ2-6; D gene: TRBD2; V gene: TRBV30; clone size: .; CDR3 protein: CASSGSGGANVLTF; CDR3 DNA: TGTGCCTCTAGCGGGAGTGGAGGGGCCAACGTCCTGACTTTC
J gene: TRBJ1-2; D gene: .; V gene: TRBV5-1; clone size: .; CDR3 protein: CASRQEIDYGYTF; CDR3 DNA: TGCGCCAGCAGACAGGAGATCGACTATGGCTACACCTTC
J gene: TRBJ2-7; D gene: .; V gene: TRBV19; clone size: .; CDR3 protein: CASSRTSINRYEQYF; CDR3 DNA: TGTGCCAGTAGTAGAACTTCGATCAATCGCTACGAGCAGTACTTC
J gene: TRBJ2-1; D gene: TRBD2; V gene: TRBV14; clone size: .; CDR3 protein: CASSLVGGRNNEQFF; CDR3 DNA: TGTGCCAGCAGCCTTGTCGGGGGGAGGAACAATGAGCAGTTCTTC
J gene: TRBJ2-1; D gene: TRBD2; V gene: TRBV4-2; clone size: .; CDR3 protein: CASSPLASRDNEQFF; CDR3 DNA: TGTGCCAGCAGCCCACTAGCGAGTAGAGACAATGAGCAGTTCTTC
J gene: TRBJ2-1; D gene: TRBD2; V gene: TRBV5-4; clone size: .; CDR3 protein: CASSAGAGTYNEQFF; CDR3 DNA: TGTGCCAGCAGCGCGGGAGCGGGGACTTACAATGAGCAGTTCTTC
J gene: TRBJ2-1; D gene: .; V gene: TRBV10-3; clone size: .; CDR3 protein: CAIRPGLSNEQFF; CDR3 DNA: TGTGCCATCAGGCCGGGACTTAGTAATGAGCAGTTCTTC
J gene: TRBJ1-1; D gene: .; V gene: TRBV27; clone size: .; CDR3 protein: CASSWAHTEAFF; CDR3 DNA: TGTGCCAGCAGTTGGGCCCACACTGAAGCTTTCTTT
J gene: TRBJ1-4; D gene: .; V gene: TRBV6-5; clone size: .; CDR3 protein: CASRLGVTNEKLFF; CDR3 DNA: TGTGCCAGCCGTTTAGGGGTGACTAATGAAAAACTGTTTTTT
J gene: TRBJ2-1; D gene: .; V gene: TRBV19; clone size: .; CDR3 protein: CASSLIAEQFF; CDR3 DNA: TGTGCCAGTAGTTTGATAGCGGAGCAGTTCTTC
J gene: TRBJ1-2; D gene: .; V gene: TRBV10-3; clone size: .; CDR3 protein: CAISELDIYYGYTF; CDR3 DNA: TGTGCCATCAGTGAACTCGACATTTACTATGGCTACACCTTC
J gene: TRBJ2-7; D gene: .; V gene: TRBV14; clone size: .; CDR3 protein: CASSQGWERNSYEQYF; CDR3 DNA: TGTGCCAGCAGCCAAGGGTGGGAGAGGAACTCCTACGAGCAGTACTTC
J gene: TRBJ1-2; D gene: .; V gene: TRBV30; clone size: .; CDR3 protein: CAWSVQGDYGYTF; CDR3 DNA: TGTGCCTGGAGTGTACAGGGTGACTATGGCTACACCTTC
J gene: TRBJ1-2; D gene: .; V gene: TRBV27; clone size: .; CDR3 protein: CASSSSGGRTYGYTF; CDR3 DNA: TGTGCCAGCAGTTCCTCGGGGGGGCGCACCTATGGCTACACCTTC
J gene: TRBJ1-3; D gene: .; V gene: TRBV4-1; clone size: .; CDR3 protein: CASSQDKGRQFSSGNTIYF; CDR3 DNA: TGCGCCAGCAGCCAAGATAAAGGGAGGCAGTTTTCCTCTGGAAACACCATATATTTT
J gene: TRBJ2-7; D gene: TRBD2; V gene: TRBV28; clone size: .; CDR3 protein: CAGGLAGYEQYF; CDR3 DNA: TGTGCCGGCGGACTAGCGGGCTACGAGCAGTACTTC
J gene: TRBJ1-4; D gene: TRBD1; V gene: TRBV28; clone size: .; CDR3 protein: CASSLRGTGVLLAFF; CDR3 DNA: TGTGCCAGCAGTTTGAGAGGGACAGGGGTTTTATTGGCGTTTTTT
J gene: TRBJ1-3; D gene: TRBD1; V gene: TRBV2; clone size: once; CDR3 protein: CASSLTGDLGNTIYF; CDR3 DNA: TGTGCCAGCAGCCTAACAGGGGATCTTGGAAACACCATATATTTT
J gene: TRBJ1-1; D gene: TRBD1; V gene: TRBV9; clone size: .; CDR3 protein: CASSPGQGATEAFF; CDR3 DNA: TGTGCCAGCAGCCCGGGGCAGGGGGCCACTGAAGCTTTCTTT
J gene: TRBJ1-1; D gene: .; V gene: TRBV7-2; clone size: .; CDR3 protein: CASSLQGLEAFF; CDR3 DNA: TGTGCCAGCAGCCTCCAGGGACTAGAAGCTTTCTTT
J gene: TRBJ1-4; D gene: .; V gene: TRBV5-1; clone size: .; CDR3 protein: CASSLGGAVRSTNEKLFF; CDR3 DNA: TGCGCCAGCAGCTTGGGGGGCGCGGTGAGGAGCACTAATGAAAAACTGTTTTTT
J gene: TRBJ2-2; D gene: TRBD1; V gene: TRBV11-2; clone size: .; CDR3 protein: CASSLPKGQGTGELFF; CDR3 DNA: TGTGCCAGCAGCTTACCGAAGGGACAGGGCACCGGGGAGCTGTTTTTT
J gene: TRBJ2-1; D gene: .; V gene: TRBV4-1; clone size: .; CDR3 protein: CASSPRHNEQFF; CDR3 DNA: TGCGCCAGCAGCCCCCGTCACAATGAGCAGTTCTTC
J gene: TRBJ2-7; D gene: .; V gene: TRBV29-1; clone size: .; CDR3 protein: CSVVFADRYEQYF; CDR3 DNA: TGCAGCGTTGTATTTGCGGATCGCTACGAGCAGTACTTC
J gene: TRBJ1-2; D gene: .; V gene: TRBV5-6; clone size: once; CDR3 protein: CASSLSYRDDYGYTF; CDR3 DNA: TGTGCCAGCAGCTTGTCCTACAGGGATGACTATGGCTACACCTTC
J gene: TRBJ1-2; D gene: .; V gene: TRBV9; clone size: once; CDR3 protein: CASSVAGGSNYGYTF; CDR3 DNA: TGTGCCAGCAGCGTAGCTGGAGGGTCTAACTATGGCTACACCTTC
J gene: TRBJ1-2; D gene: TRBD1; V gene: TRBV11-2; clone size: .; CDR3 protein: CASSLGQGAGYGYTF; CDR3 DNA: TGTGCCAGCAGCTTAGGGCAGGGGGCGGGCTATGGCTACACCTTC
J gene: TRBJ2-7; D gene: .; V gene: TRBV9; clone size: .; CDR3 protein: CASSPNGQITPYEQYF; CDR3 DNA: TGTGCCAGCAGCCCTAATGGACAGATTACTCCCTACGAGCAGTACTTC